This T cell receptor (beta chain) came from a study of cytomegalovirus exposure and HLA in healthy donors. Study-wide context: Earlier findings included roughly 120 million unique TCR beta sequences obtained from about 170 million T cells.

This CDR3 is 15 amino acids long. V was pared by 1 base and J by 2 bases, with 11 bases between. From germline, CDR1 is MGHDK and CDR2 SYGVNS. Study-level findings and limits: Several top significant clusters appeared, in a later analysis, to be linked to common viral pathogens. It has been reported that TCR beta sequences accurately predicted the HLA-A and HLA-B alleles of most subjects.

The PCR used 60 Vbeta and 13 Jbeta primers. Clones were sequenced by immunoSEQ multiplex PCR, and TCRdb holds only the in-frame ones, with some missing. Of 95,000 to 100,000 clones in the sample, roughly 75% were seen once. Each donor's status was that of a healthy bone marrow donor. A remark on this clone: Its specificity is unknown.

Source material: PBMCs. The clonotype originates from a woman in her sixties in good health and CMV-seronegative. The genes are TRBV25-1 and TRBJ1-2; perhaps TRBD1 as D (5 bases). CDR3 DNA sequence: TGTGCCAGCAGTGAATCGGGGGGGATCAACTATGGCTACACCTTC. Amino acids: CASSESGGINYGYTF.